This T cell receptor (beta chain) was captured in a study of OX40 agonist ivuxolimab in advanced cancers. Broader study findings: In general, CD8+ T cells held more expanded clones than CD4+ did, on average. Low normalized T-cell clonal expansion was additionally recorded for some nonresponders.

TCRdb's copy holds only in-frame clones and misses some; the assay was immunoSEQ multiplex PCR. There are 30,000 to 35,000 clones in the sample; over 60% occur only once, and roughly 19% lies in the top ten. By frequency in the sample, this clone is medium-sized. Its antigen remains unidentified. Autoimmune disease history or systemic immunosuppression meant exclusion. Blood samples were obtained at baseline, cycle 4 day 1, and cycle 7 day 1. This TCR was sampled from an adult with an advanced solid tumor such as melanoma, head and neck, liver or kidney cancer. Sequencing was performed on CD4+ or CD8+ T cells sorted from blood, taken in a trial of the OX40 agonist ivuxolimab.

The CDR3 sequence is CASSSLTESRETQYF. DNA of the CDR3: TGTGCCAGCAGCTCTCTTACAGAGAGCCGAGAGACCCAGTACTTC. V gene TRBV7-9 combines with J gene TRBJ2-5; D unclear. With 4 bases removed from V and 4 bases from J, the gap between germline ends came to 16 bases. The V gene's germline CDR1 is SEHNR and CDR2 FQNEAQ (reference sequence). This CDR3 region has 15 residues.